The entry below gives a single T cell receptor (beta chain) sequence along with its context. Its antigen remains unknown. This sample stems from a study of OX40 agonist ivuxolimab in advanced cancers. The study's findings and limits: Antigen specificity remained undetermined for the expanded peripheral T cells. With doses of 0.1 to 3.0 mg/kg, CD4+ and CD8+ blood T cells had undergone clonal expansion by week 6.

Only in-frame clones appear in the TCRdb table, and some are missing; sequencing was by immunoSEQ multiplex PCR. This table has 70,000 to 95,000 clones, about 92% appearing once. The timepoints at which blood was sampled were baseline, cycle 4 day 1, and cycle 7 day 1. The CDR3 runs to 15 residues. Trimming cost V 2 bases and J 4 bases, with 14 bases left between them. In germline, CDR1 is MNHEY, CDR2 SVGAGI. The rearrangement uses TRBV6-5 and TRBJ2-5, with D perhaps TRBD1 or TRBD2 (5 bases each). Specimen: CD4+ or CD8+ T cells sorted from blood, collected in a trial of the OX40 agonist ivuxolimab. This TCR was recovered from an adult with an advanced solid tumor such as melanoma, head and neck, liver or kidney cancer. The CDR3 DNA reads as TGTGCCAGCAGTTACGGGACGGCGCGGGCAGAGACCCAGTACTTC. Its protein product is CASSYGTARAETQYF.